This T cell receptor (beta chain) was observed in a study of glioma-infiltrating T cells after dendritic cell vaccination. The PCR used 60 V beta and 13 J beta primers. The data were produced by immunoSEQ multiplex PCR, yet TCRdb's version contains in-frame clones alone and is incomplete. The sample lists around 100,000 clones, roughly 76% occurring once. Selection required adequate fresh-frozen tumor tissue plus more than two years' survival data. PBMC were collected before vaccination, two weeks after the third vaccination, and at progression. As regards this clone: No antigen is known for it.

The length of the CDR3 is 15 residues. Trimming pared 6 bases from V and 0 bases from J, leaving 12 bases between. Germline assignment: CDR1 LNHDA and CDR2 SQIVND (reference sequence). Study-wide points: Survival was not directly related to TCR clonality in these patients.

The sequence derives from a human donor with glioblastoma. V gene TRBV19 combines with J gene TRBJ1-5, with D perhaps TRBD1 (5 bases). The sample was blood, taken before dendritic cell vaccination. CDR3 sequence: CASSLQVYSNQPQHF. The DNA for the CDR3 is TGTGCCAGTAGCCTACAGGTCTATAGCAATCAGCCCCAGCATTTT. Looking up the rest from reference TRBV19 and TRBJ1-5 gives the full variable domain: DGGITQSPKYLFRKEGQNVTLSCEQNLNHDAMYWYRQDPGQGLRLIYYSQIVNDFQKGDIAEGYSVSREKKESFPLTVTSAQKNPTAFYLCASSLQVYSNQPQHFGDGTRLSIL.